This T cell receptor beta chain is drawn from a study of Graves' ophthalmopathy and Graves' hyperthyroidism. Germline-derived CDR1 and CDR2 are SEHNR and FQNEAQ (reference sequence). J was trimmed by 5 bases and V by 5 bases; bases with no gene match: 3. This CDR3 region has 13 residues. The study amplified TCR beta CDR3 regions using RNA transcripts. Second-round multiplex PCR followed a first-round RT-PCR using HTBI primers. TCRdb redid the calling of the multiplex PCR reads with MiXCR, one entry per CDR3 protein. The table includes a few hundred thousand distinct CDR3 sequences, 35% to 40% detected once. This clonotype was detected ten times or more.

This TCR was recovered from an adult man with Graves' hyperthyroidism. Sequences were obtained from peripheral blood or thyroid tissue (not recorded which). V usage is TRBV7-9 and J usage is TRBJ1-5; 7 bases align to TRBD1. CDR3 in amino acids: CASSPGGDQPQHF. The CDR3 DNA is TGTGCCAGCAGCCCAGGGGGGGATCAGCCCCAGCATTTT.